The subject of this entry is one TCR beta chain. The data stem from a study of regulatory T cells in long-lasting Graves disease. The V gene lost 4 bases and the J gene lost 6 bases, with 13 bases spanning the gap. The CDR3 is made up of 13 amino acids. Germline-derived CDR1 and CDR2 are MNHEY and SVGAGI. Combining iRepertoire HTBI primers with Arm-PCR of CDR3 regions, the authors built TCR beta libraries. MiXCR, applied by TCRdb to the multiplex PCR reads, yields one record per CDR3 protein. The repertoire holds a few hundred thousand distinct CDR3 sequences, approximately 16% seen once, with over 7.5% in the top ten. Time point given: newly diagnosed GD, antithyroid drugs for less than 3 months. Generation of the TCR library employed RNA extracted from PBMCs. EDTA tubes received about 9.6 milliliters of drawn peripheral blood. The same data also contributed to another study, on T cells in Graves' hyperthyroidism and ophthalmopathy.

The receptor was isolated from a woman in her thirties or forties with Graves disease. The rearrangement uses TRBV6-5 and TRBJ2-7, with no clear D. The material sequenced was peripheral blood mononuclear cells (PBMCs), taken at new diagnosis, from a patient treated with antithyroid drugs. In DNA, the CDR3 is TGTGCCAGCAGTTTCCTCGGAATAGGCGAGCAGTACTTC. Its translation is CASSFLGIGEQYF.